The 10 T cell receptor beta chains presented below share a single source sample, sequenced in a study of T-cell reconstitution after alpha-beta-depleted transplantation in children. This sample's TCRbeta library carried unique molecular identifier barcodes. TCRdb analysed the PCR reads with MiXCR anew, one entry per CDR3 protein. The sample has tens of thousands of distinct CDR3 sequences, approximately 52% seen once; the top ten hold roughly two fifths. Source: peripheral blood, taken before TCRalphabeta/CD19-depleted stem cell transplant. The receptors derive from a boy younger than two with SCID, due to receive a stem cell transplant.

This clonotype was seen repeatedly, ten times or more. This chain connects TRBV15 to TRBJ2-1; either TRBD1 or TRBD2 may fit D (6 bases each). The CDR3 extends over 17 amino acids. Germline loops: CDR1 LNHNV, CDR2 YYDKDF (reference sequence). With 5 bases removed from V and 6 bases from J, the gap between germline ends came to 23 bases. The CDR3 DNA reads TGTGCCACCAGCTGGGTAGTAGGGGGTGTGGGGGGCAATGAGCAGTTCTTC. Its translation: CATSWVVGGVGGNEQFF.

The CDR3: CSARQGWGEKLFF. CDR3 nucleotides: TGCAGTGCTAGACAGGGGTGGGGTGAAAAACTGTTTTTT. This chain connects TRBV20-1 to TRBJ1-4; TRBD1 might be the D (6 bases). In germline, CDR1 is DFQATT, CDR2 SNEGSKA (reference sequence). The V and J ends lost 2 bases and 7 bases respectively, with 11 bases between them. The CDR3 has 13 amino acids.

CDR3 bases: TGTGCCAGCAGCCCTGATTTCGGGCAGCAAGAGACCCAGTACTTC. Encoded protein: CASSPDFGQQETQYF. The V gene is TRBV27, the J gene TRBJ2-5; D is ambiguous. The CDR3 consists of 15 residues. Germline-derived CDR1 and CDR2 are MNHEY and SMNVEV (reference sequence). The V and J ends lost 6 bases and 2 bases respectively, with 16 bases between them.

The chain couples TRBV12-5 to TRBJ2-1; unclear D gene. The CDR3 runs 11 residues. V dropped 5 bases and J dropped 9 bases, with 8 bases sitting between them. Germline V CDR1 and CDR2: LGHNT, FRNRAP. The CDR3 DNA follows: TGTGCTAGTGGTCAGTACGGTGAGCAGTTCTTC. Translation gives CASGQYGEQFF.

The V gene is TRBV19, the J gene TRBJ2-1; perhaps TRBD1 as D (5 bases). CDR1 is LNHDA and CDR2 is SQIVND in the germline V gene (reference sequence). The V and J ends lost 9 bases and 9 bases respectively, with 12 bases between them. CDR3 length equals 11 residues. The CDR3 region has the DNA TGTGCCAGCAAAGGGGCTGGTGAGCAGTTCTTC. Translated, it gives CASKGAGEQFF. The variable domain in full, with the rest retrieved from reference TRBV19 and TRBJ2-1, is DGGITQSPKYLFRKEGQNVTLSCEQNLNHDAMYWYRQDPGQGLRLIYYSQIVNDFQKGDIAEGYSVSREKKESFPLTVTSAQKNPTAFYLCASKGAGEQFFGPGTRLTVL.

The V gene is TRBV12-3 or TRBV12-4, the J gene TRBJ2-5, with 11 bases fitting TRBD1. CDR3 length: 15 amino acids. After removal of 4 bases from V and 3 bases from J, the junction contained 4 bases not matched to a gene. CDR3 in amino acids: CASSSGDRGKETQYF. The CDR3 DNA sequence: TGTGCCAGCAGTTCCGGGGACAGGGGGAAAGAGACCCAGTACTTC.

The V gene is TRBV29-1, the J gene TRBJ2-2; unclear D gene. V shed 7 bases and J shed 8 bases, with 11 bases lying between them. Germline lookup yields CDR1 SQVTM and CDR2 ANQGSEA. The CDR3 consists of 11 residues. The CDR3 spells CSGLLGGELFF. CDR3 bases: TGCAGCGGGTTGCTAGGGGGGGAGCTGTTTTTT.

V gene TRBV9 combines with J gene TRBJ2-5, with D unclear. CDR1 and CDR2 from the germline V gene are SGDLS and YYNGEE. This CDR3 is 15 amino acids long. V lost 0 bases and J 5 bases, leaving 14 bases between the germline ends. CDR3 sequence: CASSVASTSRETQYF. The CDR3 nucleotides read TGTGCCAGCAGCGTAGCTAGTACCTCGCGGGAGACCCAGTACTTC.

This clonotype was seen more than once but under ten times. The chain recombines TRBV14 with TRBJ2-1, with TRBD1 matching 7 bases. J was trimmed by 3 bases and V by 1 base; bases with no gene match: 6. The CDR3 is 16 residues long. Germline loops: CDR1 SGHDN, CDR2 FVKESK. Here the CDR3 reads CASSQGDSTFYNEQFF. The CDR3 nucleotides are TGTGCCAGCAGCCAAGGGGACAGTACCTTCTACAATGAGCAGTTCTTC.

The rearrangement links TRBV24-1 to TRBJ1-2; perhaps TRBD1 as D (5 bases). The CDR3 spans 15 residues. V was clipped by 2 bases and J by 4 bases, with 13 bases between them. Looked up from germline, CDR1 is KGHDR and CDR2 is SFDVKD. CDR3 sequence (DNA): TGTGCCACCAGTGATTCAGGGAGAACAGGCTATGGCTACACCTTC. Translation gives CATSDSGRTGYGYTF.